This T cell receptor (beta chain) was captured in a study of CD8+ T cells in alopecia areata. At the level of the study: Twice daily, treated patients received 5 to 10 mg of oral tofacitinib. Study-wide points: Relative to normal scalp, lesional scalp, especially alopecia totalis/universalis, showed higher clonality. Scalp sequencing captures resident alphabeta T cells of normal skin too.

Germline trimming cut 8 bases from V and 3 bases from J; bases unmatched to any gene: 7. The CDR3 runs to 14 residues. CDR1 MDHEN and CDR2 SYDVKM come from the germline V gene. Following RNA extraction, reverse transcription yielded cDNA that acted as the sequencing template. The table came from immunoSEQ multiplex PCR; TCRdb's copy has only in-frame clones and leaves some out. The sample consists of roughly 170,000 clones, about 63% of them appearing once. On this clone itself: What it binds is not known.

Peripheral blood and lesional scalp punch biopsies were taken from alopecia areata patients. The rearrangement joins TRBV28 to TRBJ1-2, with 9 bases lining up with TRBD1. Sequencing was performed on CD4+ T cells sorted from blood, taken at week 0. This receptor was identified in a human donor with alopecia areata. CDR3 DNA: TGTGCCAGCGGCTCGACAGGGGGTTACTATGGCTACACCTTC. Translation gives CASGSTGGYYGYTF.